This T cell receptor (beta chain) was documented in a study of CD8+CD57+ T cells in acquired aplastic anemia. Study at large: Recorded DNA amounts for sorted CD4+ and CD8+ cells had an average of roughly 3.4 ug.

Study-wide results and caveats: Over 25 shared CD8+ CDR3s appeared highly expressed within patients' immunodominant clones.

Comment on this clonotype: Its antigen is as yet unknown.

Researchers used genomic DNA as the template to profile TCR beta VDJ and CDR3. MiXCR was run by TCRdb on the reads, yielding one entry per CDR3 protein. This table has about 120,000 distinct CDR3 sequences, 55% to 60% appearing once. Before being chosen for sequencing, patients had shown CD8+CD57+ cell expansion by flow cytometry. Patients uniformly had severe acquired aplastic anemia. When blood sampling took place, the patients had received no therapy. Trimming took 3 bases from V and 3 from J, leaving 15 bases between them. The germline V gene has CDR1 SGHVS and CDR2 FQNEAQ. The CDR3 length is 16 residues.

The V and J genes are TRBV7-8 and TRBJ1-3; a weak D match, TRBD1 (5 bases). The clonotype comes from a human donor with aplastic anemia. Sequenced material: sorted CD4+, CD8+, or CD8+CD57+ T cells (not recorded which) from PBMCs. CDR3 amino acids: CASSFALQGGGNTIYF. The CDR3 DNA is TGTGCCAGCAGCTTCGCCCTCCAGGGAGGTGGAAACACCATATATTTT.